Listed below are T cell receptor beta chains from one sample, sequenced in a study of blood T cell repertoires in COVID-19. Assay: immunoSEQ multiplex PCR; the TCRdb copy retains only in-frame clones and omits some. The table records roughly 150,000 clones, about 87% of them present only once. Material for sequencing was peripheral blood. Receptors were obtained from a woman at least 80 years old with COVID-19, enrolled during active disease. CDR3s include the opening cysteine and the closing phenylalanine or tryptophan. The D gene is left open where the match is weak. Size is stated for part of the rows, as once, few or many counts, or as a class when the clone is expanded.

>TRBJ2-1|16|TRBV9|TRBD2|.
CASSPYTSGSGHEQFF
TGTGCCAGCAGCCCATATACTAGCGGGAGTGGCCATGAGCAGTTCTTC
>TRBJ2-7|14|TRBV9|.|.
CASSVRQGPYEQYF
TGTGCCAGCAGCGTTAGGCAGGGGCCCTACGAGCAGTACTTC
>TRBJ2-2|16|TRBV3-1/TRBV3-2|.|.
CASSQDRGSRPGELFF
TGTGCCAGCAGCCAAGATCGGGGATCTCGGCCCGGGGAGCTGTTTTTT
>TRBJ1-1|15|TRBV4-1|.|.
CASSQETGFGTEAFF
TGCGCCAGCAGCCAAGAAACGGGGTTCGGCACTGAAGCTTTCTTT
>TRBJ1-3|19|TRBV19|.|.
CASSIDLKRRGPSGNTIYF
TGTGCCAGTAGTATAGATCTTAAGCGAAGAGGCCCCTCTGGAAACACCATATATTTT
>TRBJ2-5|16|TRBV14|.|.
CASSPQGGGRQETQYF
TGTGCCAGCAGCCCCCAAGGGGGTGGCCGCCAAGAGACCCAGTACTTC
>TRBJ2-7|14|TRBV19|TRBD1|.
CASSPRQGTYEQYF
TGTGCCAGTAGTCCCCGACAGGGAACCTACGAGCAGTACTTC
>TRBJ2-7|15|TRBV28|TRBD1|.
CASRNPTGASYEQYF
TGTGCCAGCCGAAATCCGACAGGGGCGTCCTACGAGCAGTACTTC
>TRBJ1-4|14|TRBV6-5|TRBD1|.
CASRDRVTNEKLFF
TGTGCCAGCAGAGACAGGGTGACTAATGAAAAACTGTTTTTT
>TRBJ2-1|14|TRBV11-3|TRBD2|.
CASRLAGDGNEQFF
TGTGCCAGCAGACTAGCGGGAGATGGCAATGAGCAGTTCTTC
>TRBJ1-4|12|TRBV6-6|.|.
CASSYPEEKLFF
TGTGCCAGCAGTTATCCGGAGGAAAAACTGTTTTTT
>TRBJ2-7|14|TRBV6-2/TRBV6-3|TRBD2|.
CASSTGLPAYEQYF
TGTGCCAGCAGTACGGGACTACCAGCCTACGAGCAGTACTTC
>TRBJ2-7|12|TRBV10-3|.|.
CAIATGNYEQYF
TGTGCCATCGCGACTGGTAACTACGAGCAGTACTTC
>TRBJ2-3|14|TRBV6-5|TRBD1|once
CASSSPGGPDTQYF
TGTGCCAGCAGTTCTCCAGGGGGCCCAGATACGCAGTATTTT
>TRBJ2-1|17|TRBV3-1/TRBV3-2|TRBD2|.
CASSQVGLAGDGNEQFF
TGTGCCAGCAGCCAAGTAGGACTAGCGGGAGACGGCAATGAGCAGTTCTTC
>TRBJ2-3|16|TRBV4-3|TRBD2|.
CASSQDPTSGGDTQYF
TGCGCCAGCAGCCAAGACCCGACTAGCGGGGGGGATACGCAGTATTTT
>TRBJ2-3|14|TRBV2|TRBD2|few
CASSAGLVADTQYF
TGTGCCAGCAGTGCGGGACTAGTGGCAGATACGCAGTATTTT
>TRBJ2-3|16|TRBV7-9|.|.
CASSRGGAGSRDTQYF
TGTGCCAGCAGCCGAGGAGGGGCGGGATCCAGAGATACGCAGTATTTT
>TRBJ2-1|13|TRBV14|TRBD2|.
CASSQVGGLEQFF
TGTGCCAGCAGCCAAGTTGGGGGACTAGAGCAGTTCTTC
>TRBJ2-1|19|TRBV7-9|TRBD2|once
CASSLDTGFLGLADNEQFF
TGTGCCAGCAGCTTAGACACAGGTTTTTTGGGACTAGCGGACAATGAGCAGTTCTTC
>TRBJ1-1|14|TRBV7-9|TRBD1|.
CASSQIQGVTEAFF
TGTGCCAGCAGCCAAATTCAGGGGGTGACTGAAGCTTTCTTT
>TRBJ1-1|17|TRBV11-2|.|.
CASSGRGSIGLNTEAFF
TGTGCCAGCAGCGGTAGAGGGAGTATAGGGCTGAACACTGAAGCTTTCTTT
>TRBJ1-5|13|TRBV2|.|few
CASSEAREQPQHF
TGTGCCAGCAGTGAAGCACGGGAACAGCCCCAGCATTTT
>TRBJ2-1|14|TRBV11-2|TRBD1|.
CASSFDRGYGEQFF
TGTGCCAGCAGCTTTGACAGGGGGTATGGTGAGCAGTTCTTC
>TRBJ2-5|16|TRBV9|.|.
CASSANAGTSQETQYF
TGTGCCAGCAGCGCAAACGCAGGGACAAGCCAAGAGACCCAGTACTTC
>TRBJ1-6|14|TRBV6-2/TRBV6-3|.|.
CASSYSWLNSPLHF
TGTGCCAGCAGTTACTCGTGGCTTAATTCACCCCTCCACTTT
>TRBJ2-7|15|TRBV21-1|.|.
CASEIPGQGIHEQYF
TGTGCCAGCGAAATCCCGGGACAGGGGATCCACGAGCAGTACTTC
>TRBJ2-3|12|TRBV10-3|.|.
CATGAGTDTQYF
TGTGCTACTGGGGCAGGCACAGATACGCAGTATTTT
>TRBJ2-7|13|TRBV5-6|TRBD2|.
CASSSHIAGEQYF
TGTGCCAGCAGCTCGCACATAGCGGGAGAGCAGTACTTC
>TRBJ1-2|13|TRBV19|.|.
CASSPYRDGGYTF
TGTGCCAGTAGTCCCTACAGGGATGGAGGCTACACCTTC
>TRBJ1-5|17|TRBV19|TRBD1|.
CASSRTQGAGGNQPQHF
TGTGCCAGTAGTAGGACACAGGGGGCAGGAGGAAATCAGCCCCAGCATTTT
>TRBJ2-2|16|TRBV5-5|TRBD2|.
CASSWSGRAPSGELFF
TGTGCCAGCAGCTGGAGCGGGAGGGCTCCCTCCGGGGAGCTGTTTTTT
>TRBJ1-6|13|TRBV6-5|TRBD1|once
CASSIRGSSPLHF
TGTGCCAGCAGTATCAGGGGGAGTTCACCCCTCCACTTT
>TRBJ2-4|18|TRBV6-1|TRBD1|.
CASSDPPGTALAKNIQYF
TGTGCCAGCAGTGATCCCCCCGGGACAGCTCTAGCCAAAAACATTCAGTACTTC
>TRBJ1-6|15|TRBV6-5|.|few
CASWGLGTSNSPLHF
TGTGCCAGCTGGGGTCTCGGGACTTCAAATTCACCCCTCCACTTT
>TRBJ2-7|13|TRBV18|TRBD1|once
CASSRDRGYEQYF
TGTGCCAGCTCACGGGACAGGGGCTACGAGCAGTACTTC
>TRBJ2-1|14|TRBV5-6|.|.
CASSLKQDYNEQFF
TGTGCCAGCAGCTTGAAACAAGACTACAATGAGCAGTTCTTC
>TRBJ1-2|15|TRBV4-3|.|few
CASSQERELFYGYTF
TGCGCCAGCAGCCAAGAACGGGAACTATTCTATGGCTACACCTTC
>TRBJ1-1|14|TRBV20-1|TRBD1|.
CSASGTGGSTEAFF
TGCAGTGCTAGTGGGACAGGGGGGAGCACTGAAGCTTTCTTT
>TRBJ2-1|15|TRBV19|TRBD2|once
CASSIGAGDYNEQFF
TGTGCCAGTAGTATAGGAGCGGGAGACTACAATGAGCAGTTCTTC
>TRBJ1-5|15|TRBV27|TRBD1|.
CASSPRTGGDQPQHF
TGTGCCAGCAGTCCCCGGACAGGGGGAGATCAGCCCCAGCATTTT
>TRBJ1-2|13|TRBV4-2|TRBD1|.
CASSQGQGDGYTF
TGTGCCAGCAGCCAGGGACAGGGGGATGGCTACACCTTC
>TRBJ2-7|17|TRBV5-1|TRBD2|.
CASSLGGLAELSYEQYF
TGCGCCAGCAGCTTGGGCGGACTAGCGGAGTTGTCCTACGAGCAGTACTTC
>TRBJ1-1|13|TRBV6-5|TRBD1|.
CASGGQGASEAFF
TGTGCCAGCGGGGGACAGGGGGCGTCTGAAGCTTTCTTT
>TRBJ1-4|14|TRBV28|.|.
CASSLVRGTEKLFF
TGTGCCAGCAGTTTGGTCAGGGGAACCGAAAAACTGTTTTTT
>TRBJ2-3|14|TRBV24-1|TRBD1|.
CATSGGQGTDTQYF
TGTGCCACCAGTGGGGGACAGGGCACAGATACGCAGTATTTT
>TRBJ2-1|11|TRBV24-1|.|.
CATSAQNEQFF
TGTGCCACCAGTGCCCAAAATGAGCAGTTCTTC
>TRBJ1-5|14|TRBV28|TRBD1|.
CASGHRGREQPQHF
TGTGCCAGCGGACACAGGGGGCGGGAACAGCCCCAGCATTTT
>TRBJ2-3|17|TRBV7-8|.|.
CASSPFLSSASTDTQYF
TGTGCCAGCAGCCCCTTCTTATCGAGCGCGAGTACAGATACGCAGTATTTT
>TRBJ1-2|15|TRBV4-1|.|.
CASSHSERANYGYTF
TGCGCCAGCAGCCACTCGGAGCGAGCTAACTATGGCTACACCTTC
>TRBJ1-2|13|TRBV12-3/TRBV12-4|.|.
CASSLGTTGGYTF
TGTGCCAGCAGCCTAGGGACAACCGGGGGCTACACCTTC
>TRBJ1-5|12|TRBV3-1/TRBV3-2|.|few
CASSHTNQPQHF
TGTGCCAGCAGCCACACAAATCAGCCCCAGCATTTT
>TRBJ1-2|12|TRBV28|TRBD1|.
CASRTGVYGYTF
TGTGCCAGCAGGACAGGGGTCTATGGCTACACCTTC
>TRBJ2-2|17|TRBV19|TRBD2|.
CASNGGVAGTNTGELFF
TGTGCCAGTAACGGAGGGGTAGCGGGAACTAACACCGGGGAGCTGTTTTTT
>TRBJ1-5|15|TRBV4-2|TRBD1|.
CASSPQGIGNQPQHF
TGTGCCAGCAGCCCACAGGGGATCGGCAATCAGCCCCAGCATTTT
>TRBJ1-4|15|TRBV7-8|TRBD1|.
CASSLAQGGNEKLFF
TGTGCCAGCAGCTTAGCGCAAGGGGGCAATGAAAAACTGTTTTTT